The 8 T cell receptor beta chains presented below share a single source sample, sequenced in a study of blood T cell repertoires in COVID-19. Repertoires were generated with immunoSEQ multiplex PCR, while TCRdb's copy carries only in-frame clones and drops some. The sample has tens of thousands of clones; approximately 85% are singletons. Sequencing used peripheral blood. The receptors originated from a human donor in a cohort sampled during active COVID-19.

This clone was observed a single time. J is TRBJ1-1 and V is TRBV5-5; D not resolved. CDR1 is SGHKS, CDR2 YYEKEE, per germline (reference sequence). Between the trimmed V and J ends, which lost 1 base and 0 bases, there was a span of 7 bases. The CDR3 has 14 residues. CDR3 residues: CASSLLRMNTEAFF. The CDR3 DNA reads as TGTGCCAGCAGCTTGCTCAGGATGAACACTGAAGCTTTCTTT. The variable domain in full, completed from reference TRBV5-5 and TRBJ1-1, reads DAGVTQSPTHLIKTRGQQVTLRCSPISGHKSVSWYQQVLGQGPQFIFQYYEKEERGRGNFPDRFSARQFPNYSSELNVNALLLGDSALYLCASSLLRMNTEAFFGQGTRLTVV.

V is TRBV6-5 and J is TRBJ1-5; TRBD1 might be the D (6 bases). CDR3 length: 15 residues. V dropped 4 bases and J dropped 7 bases, with 17 bases sitting between them. Germline V gene data show CDR1 as MNHEY and CDR2 as SVGAGI. The CDR3 sequence: CASSSGLSGGQPQHF. In DNA, the CDR3 is TGTGCCAGCAGTTCTGGGCTTTCTGGGGGCCAGCCCCAGCATTTT.

The chain couples TRBV6-5 to TRBJ1-2, with TRBD1 matching 7 bases. Germline CDR1 is MNHEY and CDR2 is SVGAGI. This CDR3 has 13 amino acids. V was clipped by 5 bases and J by 5 bases; unmatched bases: 5. The CDR3 loop is CASSRDSGYGYTF. CDR3 sequence (DNA): TGTGCCAGCAGTAGGGACAGTGGGTATGGCTACACCTTC.

The chain employs TRBV28 and TRBJ1-4, with 8 bases lining up with TRBD1. In germline, CDR1 is MDHEN, CDR2 SYDVKM. With 5 bases clipped from V and 8 bases from J, the junction kept 13 bases outside the gene matches. This CDR3 has 16 residues. In DNA form, the CDR3 reads TGTGCCAGCAGTCCATGGACAGGGAGGGACGAGGAAAAACTGTTTTTT. Its translation: CASSPWTGRDEEKLFF.

This chain joins TRBV19 and TRBJ2-1, with TRBD2 matching 7 bases. The V and J ends lost 6 bases and 8 bases, in that order; junction bases with no gene match: 13. Germline V gene data show CDR1 as LNHDA and CDR2 as SQIVND (reference sequence). There are 15 residues in the CDR3. CDR3 protein: CASRVASGGRDEQFF. As DNA, the CDR3 is TGTGCCAGTAGAGTCGCTAGCGGTGGGAGGGATGAGCAGTTCTTC.

This chain joins TRBV11-2 and TRBJ1-2; 10 positions match TRBD1. Unmatched junction bases numbered 6, after V lost 5 bases and J lost 3 bases. The CDR3 length is 15 residues. Germline lookup yields CDR1 SGHAT and CDR2 FQNNGV. The CDR3 DNA follows: TGTGCCAGCAGCAGCCGGGACAGGGGACACTATGGCTACACCTTC. This gives the protein CASSSRDRGHYGYTF.

V is TRBV5-6 and J is TRBJ2-5; D may be TRBD2 (7 bases). CDR3 length equals 16 residues. The germline V gene has CDR1 SGHDT and CDR2 YYEEEE. Trimming shortened V by 3 bases and J by 2 bases, and 17 bases separated the two germline ends. For the CDR3, the DNA is TGTGCCAGCAGCTCCTATAGGCGGGGGCAACAAGAGACCCAGTACTTC. This gives the protein CASSSYRRGQQETQYF.

The chain carries TRBV7-2 and TRBJ1-6, with 8 bases matching TRBD1. The CDR3 runs to 14 residues. CDR1 and CDR2 (germline): SGHTA, FQGNSA. V lost 4 bases to trimming and J lost 10 bases; unmatched junction nucleotides: 6. The CDR3 loop is CASSYRTGRSPLHF. In DNA, the CDR3 is TGTGCCAGCAGCTACAGGACAGGGAGGTCACCCCTCCACTTT.